One and the same sample provided the 23 T cell receptor beta chains below, sequenced in a study of blood T cell repertoires in COVID-19. Libraries were prepared by immunoSEQ multiplex PCR; TCRdb keeps only in-frame clonotypes and omits some of them. Of 200,000 to 250,000 clones in the sample, 86% are singletons; the top ten hold 3% to 4.5%. The sample was PBMCs or T cells enriched from blood (not recorded which). The receptors were gathered from a woman in her thirties or forties with acute COVID-19.

Only one count was recorded for this clone. The rearrangement uses TRBV6-5 and TRBJ2-7; 10 bases align to TRBD1. The germline V gene encodes CDR1 MNHEY and CDR2 SVGAGI. The CDR3 loop spans 14 amino acids. Trimming removed 6 bases from V and 3 bases from J; junction bases left unmatched: 5. The CDR3 loop reads CASSRGTGDYEQYF. CDR3 sequence (DNA): TGTGCCAGCAGCAGGGGGACAGGGGACTACGAGCAGTACTTC.

The CDR3 loop is CVYSGGLETQYF. CDR3 nucleotides: TGTGTCTACAGCGGGGGGCTCGAGACCCAGTACTTC. The chain links TRBV5-4 to TRBJ2-5; 9 bases fit TRBD2. Per the germline V gene, CDR1 is SGHNT and CDR2 is YYREEE (reference sequence). The CDR3 runs to 12 residues. The variable domain in full, with the rest retrieved from reference TRBV5-4 and TRBJ2-5, is ETGVTQSPTHLIKTRGQQVTLRCSSQSGHNTVSWYQQALGQGPQFIFQYYREEENGRGNFPPRFSGLQFPNYSSELNVNALELDDSALYLCVYSGGLETQYFGPGTRLLVL.

The chain joins TRBV24-1 to TRBJ1-2; 7 nucleotides align to TRBD1. The CDR3 is 16 amino acids. Germline lookup yields CDR1 KGHDR and CDR2 SFDVKD. V lost 9 bases and J lost 2; bases outside the gene matches: 14. The CDR3 reads CATDSADRERNYGYTF. CDR3 DNA sequence: TGTGCCACCGACTCTGCCGACAGGGAAAGAAACTATGGCTACACCTTC.

The rearrangement uses TRBV13 and TRBJ1-4; D is unresolved. Trimming removed 0 bases at V and 7 bases at J, with 6 bases between. Looked up from germline, CDR1 is PRHDT and CDR2 is FYEKMQ (reference sequence). This CDR3 has 13 amino acids. The CDR3 protein is CASSLGAVEKLFF. For the CDR3, the DNA is TGTGCCAGCAGCTTAGGGGCCGTTGAAAAACTGTTTTTT.

CDR3 sequence (DNA): TGTGCCAGCAGGCTATCCAGGAACTATGGCTACACCTTC. This sequence encodes CASRLSRNYGYTF. J is TRBJ1-2 and V is TRBV28; D call uncertain. The ends were cut back, 6 bases at V and 2 bases at J, with 10 bases in the middle. This CDR3 region has 13 residues. The germline gives CDR1 MDHEN, CDR2 SYDVKM.

The rearrangement uses TRBV4-3 and TRBJ1-5; D possibly corresponds to TRBD1 (6 bases). The ends were cut back, 0 bases at V and 5 bases at J, with 14 bases in the middle. Per the germline V gene, CDR1 is LGHNA and CDR2 is YSLEER. The CDR3 extends over 16 amino acids. The CDR3 DNA sequence: TGCGCCAGCAGCCAAGAGATGGCAGGGGACGATCAGCCCCAGCATTTT. Translating it yields CASSQEMAGDDQPQHF.

The chain recombines TRBV5-5 with TRBJ2-7, with 7 nucleotides matching TRBD1. This CDR3 is built from 16 residues. With V trimmed by 4 bases and J by 0 bases, 10 bases remained unmatched. The germline V gene has CDR1 SGHKS and CDR2 YYEKEE (reference sequence). The CDR3 coding sequence is TGTGCCAGCAGCCCATTCCGACAGGGTAGCTCCTACGAGCAGTACTTC. This sequence encodes CASSPFRQGSSYEQYF.

The rearrangement links TRBV14 to TRBJ1-6; 9 bases fit TRBD1. Germline V gene sequence: CDR1 SGHDN, CDR2 FVKESK. Trimming removed 0 bases from V and 13 bases from J; junction bases left unmatched: 7. CDR3 length equals 15 residues. CDR3 protein: CASSQEFRGQGPLHF. The CDR3 DNA reads as TGTGCCAGCAGCCAAGAATTCAGGGGACAGGGCCCCCTCCACTTT.

This clone was counted between two and nine times. Written as DNA, the CDR3 is TGTGCCACCCAACAGGGGGCTTTCTTT. Translated: CATQQGAFF. The chain employs TRBV7-9 and TRBJ1-1, with 7 bases fitting TRBD1. Trimming removed 10 bases from V and 11 bases from J; junction bases left unmatched: 4. CDR3 length: 9 residues. Per germline, CDR1 SEHNR and CDR2 FQNEAQ (reference sequence).

V usage is TRBV3-1 (or the pseudogene TRBV3-2) and J usage is TRBJ2-7; D is possibly TRBD1 (7 bases). The CDR3 length is 15 residues. Trimming pared 1 base from V and 2 bases from J, leaving 12 bases between. CDR1 is LGHDT and CDR2 is YNNKEL in the germline V gene (reference sequence). The CDR3 sequence: CASSQGGTEPYEQYF. The CDR3 DNA follows: TGTGCCAGCAGCCAAGGCGGGACAGAACCCTACGAGCAGTACTTC.

This clone was observed a handful of times. This sequence joins TRBV6-5 and TRBJ2-5; D possibly corresponds to TRBD1 (6 bases). V shed 2 bases and J shed 4 bases, with 8 bases lying between them. Germline-derived CDR1 and CDR2 are MNHEY and SVGAGI. The CDR3 runs 13 residues. The CDR3 loop is CASSYGGTETQYF. In DNA, the CDR3 is TGTGCCAGCAGTTACGGGGGCACAGAGACCCAGTACTTC.

V usage is TRBV6-2 or TRBV6-3 and J usage is TRBJ2-3; D gene uncertain. The CDR3 runs 13 residues. Germline CDR1 MNHEY, CDR2 SVGEGT. Trimming stripped 4 bases from V and 7 bases from J, with 12 bases between. The DNA of the CDR3 is TGTGCCAGCAGTTCCAACCCCAGAAATACGCAGTATTTT. Its translation is CASSSNPRNTQYF.

The gene calls are TRBV29-1 and TRBJ2-7, with TRBD1 as a possible D gene (6 bases). CDR1 SQVTM and CDR2 ANQGSEA come from the germline V gene. CDR3 length: 13 amino acids. V lost 2 bases and J lost 5, with 13 bases in between. The CDR3 DNA is TGCAGCGTTGAATCAGGGGCAGAGAACGAGCAGTACTTC. Protein sequence: CSVESGAENEQYF.

The chain joins TRBV6-1 to TRBJ1-3; D is undetermined. The CDR3 extends over 16 amino acids. Looked up from germline, CDR1 is MNHNS and CDR2 is SASEGT. V lost 2 bases and J lost 0, with 11 bases in between. CDR3 sequence (DNA): TGTGCCAGCAGTGAATCGGGGTCCTCCTCTGGAAACACCATATATTTT. This encodes CASSESGSSSGNTIYF.

The rearrangement uses TRBV5-4 and TRBJ1-2, with a possible D match to TRBD1 (6 bases). Germline V gene sequence: CDR1 SGHNT, CDR2 YYREEE (reference sequence). The CDR3 loop spans 13 amino acids. Trimming removed 7 bases at V and 5 bases at J, with 15 bases between. CDR3 amino acids: CASGIAGVYGYTF. The CDR3 region has the DNA TGTGCCAGCGGAATCGCAGGGGTATATGGCTACACCTTC.

The V and J genes are TRBV5-4 and TRBJ1-1; perhaps TRBD1 as D (5 bases). CDR1 is SGHNT and CDR2 is YYREEE in the germline V gene (reference sequence). The CDR3 runs to 15 residues. The V end was cut by 4 bases, the J end by 5 bases, with 18 bases between. CDR3 bases: TGTGCCAGCAGCACCTTACAGGTCGGGGGAACTGAAGCTTTCTTT. Translating it yields CASSTLQVGGTEAFF.

This chain joins TRBV28 and TRBJ2-1; a weak D match, TRBD1 (6 bases). Looked up from germline, CDR1 is MDHEN and CDR2 is SYDVKM. This CDR3 is 13 amino acids long. Trimming removed 6 bases at V and 4 bases at J, with 10 bases between. CDR3 coding DNA: TGTGCCAGCAGCCAAACAGGGTACAATGAGCAGTTCTTC. Amino acid sequence: CASSQTGYNEQFF.

This chain uses TRBV5-8 with TRBJ2-2; 9 positions match TRBD1. The CDR3 runs 15 residues. The J segment lost 6 bases and the V segment lost 5 bases, leaving 8 bases of the junction unmatched. The V gene's germline CDR1 is SGHTS and CDR2 YDEGEE. The CDR3 DNA follows: TGTGCCAGCAGTCCCGGGACAGGGCTCCCCGGGGAGCTGTTTTTT. It is translated as CASSPGTGLPGELFF.

The CDR3 DNA reads as TGTGCCACCAGCAGAGGCACGGGAACTAATGAAAAACTGTTTTTT. Translating it yields CATSRGTGTNEKLFF. The rearrangement links TRBV15 to TRBJ1-4; D is undetermined. From germline, CDR1 is LNHNV and CDR2 YYDKDF (reference sequence). CDR3 length equals 15 residues. The V end was cut by 1 base, the J end by 1 base, with 7 bases between.

CDR3 sequence: CASGLTGGPNTGELFF. CDR3 sequence (DNA): TGTGCCAGTGGACTCACAGGGGGCCCCAACACCGGGGAGCTGTTTTTT. The rearrangement uses TRBV19 and TRBJ2-2; 9 bases are shared with TRBD1. There are 16 residues in the CDR3. Unmatched junction bases numbered 9, after V lost 8 bases and J lost 2 bases. Germline V gene data show CDR1 as LNHDA and CDR2 as SQIVND (reference sequence).

The chain links TRBV15 to TRBJ1-6, with TRBD1 identical over 8 bases. CDR1 and CDR2 from the germline V gene are LNHNV and YYDKDF (reference sequence). Unmatched junction bases numbered 4, after V lost 3 bases and J lost 6 bases. The CDR3 runs to 15 residues. This CDR3 reads CATSSGQGSNSPLHF. DNA of the CDR3: TGTGCCACCAGCAGCGGACAGGGCTCTAATTCACCCCTCCACTTT.

The count of this clone is one. J is TRBJ1-4 and V is TRBV2; TRBD1 aligns across 7 bases. The germline V gene encodes CDR1 SNHLY and CDR2 FYNNEI. The CDR3 runs to 14 residues. Trimming took 1 base from V and 6 from J; bases not matched to a gene: 2. CDR3 nucleotides: TGTGCCAGCAGTGAAGACAGGGGCCATGAAAAACTGTTTTTT. Translating it yields CASSEDRGHEKLFF. Complete variable domain (other parts from reference TRBV2 and TRBJ1-4): EPEVTQTPSHQVTQMGQEVILRCVPISNHLYFYWYRQILGQKVEFLVSFYNNEISEKSEIFDDQFSVERPDGSNFTLKIRSTKLEDSAMYFCASSEDRGHEKLFFGSGTQLSVL.

This chain connects TRBV25-1 to TRBJ1-1; D might be TRBD1 (5 bases). CDR3 length equals 13 residues. CDR1 is MGHDK, CDR2 SYGVNS, per germline. Trimming left V 3 bases short and J 4 bases short, with 9 bases between. The CDR3 sequence is CASSDTGFTEAFF. The DNA of the CDR3 is TGTGCCAGCAGTGATACAGGTTTCACTGAAGCTTTCTTT.